These 10 T cell receptor beta chains originate from one sample sequenced in a study of CD8 T cells in Susac syndrome. RNA was extracted with the RNeasy kit, and a quantity of roughly 0.5 to 1 ug was reverse transcribed using random hexamers. TCRdb reanalysed the immunoSEQ multiplex PCR reads using MiXCR and keeps one entry per CDR3 protein. This sample has about 240,000 distinct CDR3 sequences, with 90% to 96% found just once. Sequenced sample: CD4+ T cells from PBMCs. Receptor source: a human donor with Susac syndrome.

This rearrangement joins TRBV2 to TRBJ2-1; D is unresolved. The V gene's germline CDR1 is SNHLY and CDR2 FYNNEI. This CDR3 region has 15 residues. Trimming left V 3 bases short and J 2 bases short, with 11 bases between. CDR3 coding DNA: TGTGCCAGCAGTGAGGATCAAGAGGCCTACAATGAGCAGTTCTTC. It yields the protein CASSEDQEAYNEQFF.

The chain carries TRBV7-9 and TRBJ1-3; no definite D call. The CDR3 has 14 amino acids. Germline CDR1 reads SEHNR; CDR2 reads FQNEAQ (reference sequence). Deletions cut 4 bases from V and 0 bases from J, with 7 bases between. The CDR3 nucleotides are TGTGCCAGCAGCTACCAGACCTCTGGAAACACCATATATTTT. This sequence encodes CASSYQTSGNTIYF.

The V gene is TRBV19, the J gene TRBJ1-2; D is possibly TRBD1 (6 bases). This CDR3 has 13 residues. Germline CDR1 LNHDA, CDR2 SQIVND (reference sequence). Trimming removed 10 bases from V and 3 bases from J, with 15 bases in between. The CDR3 spells CATRRGLDYGYTF. As DNA, the CDR3 is TGTGCCACAAGACGGGGGCTTGACTATGGCTACACCTTC.

This chain joins TRBV2 and TRBJ2-2, with 12 bases aligning to TRBD2. The CDR3 is 16 amino acids. CDR1 SNHLY and CDR2 FYNNEI come from the germline V gene. The V gene end was trimmed by 2 bases and the J gene end by 4 bases; junction bases not matched to a gene: 2. The CDR3 reads CASSETSGRSTGELFF. The DNA for the CDR3 is TGTGCCAGCAGTGAAACTAGCGGGAGGAGCACCGGGGAGCTGTTTTTT. Full variable domain (missing parts from reference TRBV2 and TRBJ2-2): EPEVTQTPSHQVTQMGQEVILRCVPISNHLYFYWYRQILGQKVEFLVSFYNNEISEKSEIFDDQFSVERPDGSNFTLKIRSTKLEDSAMYFCASSETSGRSTGELFFGEGSRLTVL.

The V call is TRBV7-2, the J call TRBJ2-3; tentative D call: TRBD2 (5 bases). Germline lookup yields CDR1 SGHTA and CDR2 FQGNSA. The CDR3 consists of 14 residues. V was clipped by 2 bases and J by 2 bases, with 8 bases between them. CDR3 sequence reads: CASSLTRATDTQYF. In DNA, the CDR3 is TGTGCCAGCAGCTTAACTAGAGCCACAGATACGCAGTATTTT.

CDR3 DNA sequence: TGTGCCTGGAGCGCCTCCTGGGCAGGGTCCTACGAGCAGTACTTC. Translating it yields CAWSASWAGSYEQYF. The rearrangement links TRBV30 to TRBJ2-7, with D tentatively TRBD1 (5 bases). Germline CDR1 GTSNPN, CDR2 SVGIG (reference sequence). V lost 3 bases, J lost 1 base, and 16 bases lay in between. The CDR3 loop spans 15 amino acids.

The chain recombines TRBV28 with TRBJ2-1, with a tentative D call TRBD2 (6 bases). This CDR3 comprises 15 residues. Trimming left V 5 bases short and J 8 bases short, with 19 bases between. Germline CDR1 and CDR2: MDHEN and SYDVKM. CDR3 nucleotide sequence: TGTGCCAGCAGTATACCGGGACCCCCGGGGGATGAGCAGTTCTTC. As protein: CASSIPGPPGDEQFF.

The CDR3 DNA is TGTGCCAGCAGTGAACTGGGGGCAAGTGACACCATATATTTT. The encoded protein is CASSELGASDTIYF. The rearrangement uses TRBV2 and TRBJ1-3; a possible D gene is TRBD1 (6 bases). CDR1 and CDR2 (germline): SNHLY, FYNNEI. Trimming took 2 bases from V and 8 from J, leaving 13 bases between them. The CDR3 length is 14 residues.

This chain links TRBV9 with TRBJ1-1; 7 nucleotides match TRBD1. V shed 4 bases, J shed 11 bases, and the junction held 11 bases outside the gene matches. This CDR3 is built from 13 residues. Looked up from germline, CDR1 is SGDLS and CDR2 is YYNGEE. The CDR3 DNA sequence: TGTGCCAGCAGCCCACCGGACAGGAGGACGGCTTTCTTT. Protein product: CASSPPDRRTAFF.

This sequence joins TRBV4-2 and TRBJ2-1; the match to TRBD2 covers 7 bases. The V and J ends lost 4 bases and 0 bases, in that order; junction bases with no gene match: 3. Germline-derived CDR1 and CDR2 are LGHNA and YNFKEQ. The CDR3 length is 15 residues. The CDR3 bases are TGTGCCAGCAGCCCCGGGGGGAGCTCCTACAATGAGCAGTTCTTC. It is translated as CASSPGGSSYNEQFF.